These T cell receptor beta chains were read from a single sample in a study of blood T cell repertoires in COVID-19. Sequenced by immunoSEQ multiplex PCR; TCRdb stores in-frame clones only, minus some. The sample shows hundreds of thousands of clones, roughly 84% of them seen only once. Input material: peripheral blood. The receptors were sampled from a woman aged 80 or over with active or convalescent COVID-19. Both conserved end residues are part of each CDR3. A D gene is named only where the DNA matches it firmly. For some rows the clone size is stated as once, few or many, or as a class when expanded; others skip it.

CDR3 DNA	CDR3 protein	clone size	J gene	V gene	D gene
TGTGCCAGCAGCCAGGGGTTTAAAAATGAGCAGTTCTTC	CASSQGFKNEQFF	once	TRBJ2-1	TRBV6-4	NA
TGTGCCAGCAGCCCCGGACTTACTTACGAGCAGTACTTC	CASSPGLTYEQYF	NA	TRBJ2-7	TRBV7-8	NA
TGTGCCAGCAGCTTTTCGCTAGCGGGGGGTAACTACAATGAGCAGTTCTTC	CASSFSLAGGNYNEQFF	NA	TRBJ2-1	TRBV13	TRBD2
TGTGCCAGCAGGGTCAGGGGCGCAGGCTACACCTTC	CASRVRGAGYTF	NA	TRBJ1-2	TRBV5-6	NA
TGTGCCAGCAGCATTCGACAGGGGGCCTACAATGAGCAGTTCTTC	CASSIRQGAYNEQFF	NA	TRBJ2-1	TRBV11-3	TRBD1
TGTGCCTTTCGGGACAGGGGTTTCGTCGAGCAGTACTTC	CAFRDRGFVEQYF	NA	TRBJ2-7	TRBV30	TRBD1
TGTGCCAGCAGCCCGAAATATGGGGGGGGGTATAATTCACCCCTCCACTTT	CASSPKYGGGYNSPLHF	NA	TRBJ1-6	TRBV7-6	NA
TGTGCCAGCAGCCCCACCAGTCAGTCCACGCAGTATTTT	CASSPTSQSTQYF	NA	TRBJ2-3	TRBV3-1/TRBV3-2	NA
TGTGCCAGCAGCTTCCTAGACGGTCCCTACGAGCAGTACTTC	CASSFLDGPYEQYF	NA	TRBJ2-7	TRBV7-2	NA
TGCGCCAGCAGAGCTACTGGTTTCTACGAGCAGTACTTC	CASRATGFYEQYF	NA	TRBJ2-7	TRBV10-2	NA
TGCGCCAGCAGCACGACAGGGTCGGTAAATGAAAAACTGTTTTTT	CASSTTGSVNEKLFF	NA	TRBJ1-4	TRBV5-1	TRBD1
TGTGCCAGCAGCCCACCGGCTGGGGCGACGAACACTGAAGCTTTCTTT	CASSPPAGATNTEAFF	NA	TRBJ1-1	TRBV9	NA
TGCAGTGCTAGTTTCGGCGGGAGGGCCGGGGAGCAGTTCTTC	CSASFGGRAGEQFF	NA	TRBJ2-1	TRBV20-1	TRBD2
TGTGCCAGCAGCTTAGAGACAACCCTTAACACTGAAGCTTTCTTT	CASSLETTLNTEAFF	NA	TRBJ1-1	TRBV7-2	NA
TGTGCCAGCAGCCGTGACAGGGACTTGACTGAAGCTTTCTTT	CASSRDRDLTEAFF	NA	TRBJ1-1	TRBV6-5	TRBD1
TGTGCCAGTAGACCGCACAGGGCTGACTCTGGAAACACCATATATTTT	CASRPHRADSGNTIYF	NA	TRBJ1-3	TRBV19	NA
TGTGCCAGCAGTGAAGCAGGGGGTCCTAATGAAAAACTGTTTTTT	CASSEAGGPNEKLFF	NA	TRBJ1-4	TRBV2	NA
TGTGCCAGCAGTTCCTCGACAGGGAAGGACACCGGGGAGCTGTTTTTT	CASSSSTGKDTGELFF	NA	TRBJ2-2	TRBV6-5	TRBD1
TGTGCCAGCAGCTCATACTCGCCTAGCGTGAACACCGGGGAGCTGTTTTTT	CASSSYSPSVNTGELFF	NA	TRBJ2-2	TRBV7-9	NA
NA	CASSFAPGTSPFF	NA	TRBJ2-1	TRBV7-3	NA
TGCGCCAGCAGCCGAATACTGAGCTCTGGAAACACCATATATTTT	CASSRILSSGNTIYF	NA	TRBJ1-3	TRBV4-3	NA
TGTGCCAGCAGTTACTTACCGGGACAGGTTAACCCCTACGAGCAGTACTTC	CASSYLPGQVNPYEQYF	NA	TRBJ2-7	TRBV6-2/TRBV6-3	TRBD1
TGTGCCAGAAGCCCGGCGGCCAAGGGGTGTGAAGCTTTCTTT	CARSPAAKGCEAFF	NA	TRBJ1-1	TRBV5-3	NA
TGCAGCGTCCCATTGGGGCAGGGGGCCGAGCAGTACTTC	CSVPLGQGAEQYF	NA	TRBJ2-7	TRBV29-1	TRBD1
TGCGCCAGCAGCCCTCCTTCCTACGAGCAGTACTTC	CASSPPSYEQYF	NA	TRBJ2-7	TRBV5-1	NA
TGTGCCAGTACATCTAGGCCCCGGGACAGGAGAAACGACTACGAGCAGTACTTC	CASTSRPRDRRNDYEQYF	NA	TRBJ2-7	TRBV19	TRBD1
TGCAGTGCCGTTGGGGGGACGGGCTACACCTTC	CSAVGGTGYTF	NA	TRBJ1-2	TRBV20-1	NA
TGTGCCAGCAGTTACCGGGAAGCCTCGGCTGAAGCTTTCTTT	CASSYREASAEAFF	NA	TRBJ1-1	TRBV6-6	NA